These T cell receptor beta chains were read from a single sample in a study of blood T cell repertoires in COVID-19. TCRdb's table, derived via immunoSEQ multiplex PCR, lists solely in-frame clones and lacks some. Of under 130,000 clones in the sample, roughly 76% were seen once. The source material was peripheral blood. The receptors here all came from a woman in her 70s with acute or convalescent COVID-19. Both conserved end residues are part of each CDR3. D genes are given only for firm matches. A row's size may be missing; if present it is once, few, many or a size class.

v_call	d_call	j_call	clone_size	cdr3_aa	cdr3_nt
TRBV5-4	.	TRBJ2-4	.	CASSLASSLSKNIQYF	TGTGCCAGCAGCTTGGCCTCTAGCCTAAGCAAAAACATTCAGTACTTC
TRBV27	.	TRBJ1-5	.	CASSLSFQGNQPQHF	TGTGCCAGCAGTTTATCGTTCCAGGGGAATCAGCCCCAGCATTTT
TRBV19	TRBD1	TRBJ1-1	.	CASSVNRDSNTEAFF	TGTGCCAGTAGTGTAAACCGGGACAGCAACACTGAAGCTTTCTTT
TRBV6-6	TRBD1	TRBJ1-1	.	CASSYGTGTEAFF	TGTGCCAGCAGTTACGGGACAGGGACTGAAGCTTTCTTT
TRBV19	TRBD1	TRBJ2-7	.	CASRGTAYEQYF	TGTGCCAGTAGAGGGACAGCCTACGAGCAGTACTTC
TRBV19	.	TRBJ2-3	.	CASRLGGNTDTQYF	TGTGCCAGTAGACTCGGGGGAAACACAGATACGCAGTATTTT
TRBV7-2	.	TRBJ1-1	.	CASSALGATEAFF	TGTGCCAGCAGCGCCTTGGGGGCGACTGAAGCTTTCTTT
TRBV7-8	TRBD1	TRBJ1-2	.	CASGDRAANYGYTF	TGTGCCAGCGGTGACAGGGCAGCTAACTATGGCTACACCTTC
TRBV7-9	TRBD1	TRBJ1-5	.	CASSLAGTGYQPQHF	TGTGCCAGCAGCTTAGCGGGGACAGGGTACCAGCCCCAGCATTTT
TRBV4-2	TRBD2	TRBJ2-1	.	CASSRGAGGPNEQFF	TGTGCCAGCAGCCGGGGGGCGGGAGGGCCCAATGAGCAGTTCTTC
TRBV3-1/TRBV3-2	.	TRBJ2-3	.	CASGGHSTDTQYF	TGTGCCTCTGGGGGCCACTCCACAGATACGCAGTATTTT
TRBV19	.	TRBJ1-1	.	CASSITDRYTEAFF	TGTGCCAGTAGTATTACAGACAGGTACACTGAAGCTTTCTTT
TRBV10-3	TRBD1	TRBJ1-1	.	CAISDRQGENTEAFF	TGTGCCATCAGTGACCGACAGGGTGAGAACACTGAAGCTTTCTTT
TRBV7-7	.	TRBJ1-5	few	CASSPAAGRPPVSNQPQHF	TGTGCCAGCAGCCCTGCCGCGGGCAGGCCACCGGTAAGCAATCAGCCCCAGCATTTT